This TCR beta chain derives from a study of T cell clones after liver transplantation. Germline V gives CDR1 SGHAT, CDR2 FQNNGV. V shed 3 bases and J 3 bases; nucleotides not matched to a gene: 7. CDR3 size: 15 residues. Profiling relied on immunoSEQ multiplex PCR, and the TCRdb table lists in-frame clones only, not all of them. The profile shows roughly 51,000 clones, 55% to 85% of them singletons. This TCR derives from a human patient who received a liver transplant. A subset of T cells may come from the graft donor. V usage is TRBV11-2 and J usage is TRBJ2-7; TRBD1 matches 8 bases. Material: CD4+ T cells from blood, obtained approximately 52 months after liver transplant. CDR3 loop: CASSFNRGTLYEQYF. CDR3 sequence (DNA): TGTGCCAGCAGCTTTAACAGGGGGACCCTCTACGAGCAGTACTTC. The variable domain in full, with the rest retrieved from reference TRBV11-2 and TRBJ2-7, is EAGVAQSPRYKIIEKRQSVAFWCNPISGHATLYWYQQILGQGPKLLIQFQNNGVVDDSQLPKDRFSAERLKGVDSTLKIQPAKLEDSAVYLCASSFNRGTLYEQYFGPGTRLTVT.